This record concerns one T cell receptor (beta chain) sequence. The data were obtained in a study of blood T cells in healthy people across ages. V was cut by 0 bases and J by 3 bases, with 12 bases left in between. Per germline, CDR1 SEHNR and CDR2 FQNEAQ (reference sequence). This CDR3 is built from 15 residues. The second PCR ran roughly 6 to 11 cycles with a sample-barcoded 5' primer and J-beta primers. A tag from a template-switch adaptor with 12 random nucleotides marked each cDNA molecule. TCRdb itself ran the 5' RACE reads through MiXCR, one entry per CDR3 protein. The sample yields about 680,000 distinct CDR3 sequences, around 48% seen once.

The material sequenced was blood. The TCR sequence derives from a woman aged 55-69 years in good health. V usage is TRBV7-9 and J usage is TRBJ2-7; possibly TRBD1 or TRBD2 for D (5 bases each). Here the CDR3 reads CASSLAAGSGYEQYF. The CDR3, as DNA: TGTGCCAGCAGCTTAGCCGCAGGGAGTGGCTACGAGCAGTACTTC.